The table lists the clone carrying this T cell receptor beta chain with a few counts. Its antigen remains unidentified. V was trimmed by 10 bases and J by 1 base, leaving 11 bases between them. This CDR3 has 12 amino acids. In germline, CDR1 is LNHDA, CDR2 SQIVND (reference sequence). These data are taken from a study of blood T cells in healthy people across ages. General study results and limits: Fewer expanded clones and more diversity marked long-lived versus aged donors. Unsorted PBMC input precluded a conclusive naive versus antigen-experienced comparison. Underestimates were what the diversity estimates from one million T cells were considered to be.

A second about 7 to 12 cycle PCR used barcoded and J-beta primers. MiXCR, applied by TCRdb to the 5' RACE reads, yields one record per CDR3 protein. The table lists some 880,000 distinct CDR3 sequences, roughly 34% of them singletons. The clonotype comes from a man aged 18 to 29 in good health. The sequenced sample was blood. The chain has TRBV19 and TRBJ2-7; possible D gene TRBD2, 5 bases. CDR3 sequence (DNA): TGTGCCACCGAGGGTCGGTCCTACGAGCAGTACTTC. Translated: CATEGRSYEQYF.